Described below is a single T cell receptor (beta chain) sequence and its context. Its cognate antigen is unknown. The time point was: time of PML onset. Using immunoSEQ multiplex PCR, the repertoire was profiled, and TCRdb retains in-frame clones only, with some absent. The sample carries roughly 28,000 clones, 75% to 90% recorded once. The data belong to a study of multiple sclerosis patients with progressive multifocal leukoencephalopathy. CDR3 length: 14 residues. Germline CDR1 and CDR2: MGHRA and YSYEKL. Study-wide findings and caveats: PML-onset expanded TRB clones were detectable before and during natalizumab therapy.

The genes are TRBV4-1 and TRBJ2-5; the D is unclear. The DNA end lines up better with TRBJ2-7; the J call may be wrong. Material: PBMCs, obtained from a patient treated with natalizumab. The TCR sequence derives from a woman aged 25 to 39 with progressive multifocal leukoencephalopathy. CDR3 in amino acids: CASSQEPGIYEQYF. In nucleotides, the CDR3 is TGCGCCAGCAGCCAAGAACCAGGAATCTACGAGCAGTACTTC.